Each of the 14 T cell receptor beta chains below was sequenced from the same sample in a study of T cell clonality in common variable immunodeficiency (dated by TCRdb to the mid-2010s). Receptors were amplified or captured by the immunoSEQ multiplex PCR assay. TCRdb carries this immuneACCESS record with in-frame sequences only. Its versions omit some clonotypes, under half of them owing to an unresolved V gene in the studies checked, with the rest unexplained. This sample has tens of thousands of clones, none of them a singleton. The ten largest clones take up around 1.7% of the sample. Sequencing was carried out using peripheral blood mononuclear cells. These receptors were collected from a person between 18 and 75 years old in good health.

Worth noting for this clone: The observed sequence ends 3 residues before the CDR3 terminus, with the missing tail filled in from the germline J gene. The rearrangement joins TRBV18 to TRBJ1-2; TRBD1 aligns across 7 bases. Germline V gene sequence: CDR1 KGHSH, CDR2 LQKENI. The CDR3 runs 14 residues. CDR3 bases read: TGTGCCAGCTCTCGGACAGGAATCACCTACGAC. This encodes CASSRTGITYD. In full, the CDR3 is CASSRTGITYDYTF.

This clone showed up many times. Read coverage stops 3 residues before the CDR3 terminus; the germline J gene supplies the remainder. The V gene is TRBV28, the J gene TRBJ2-5; 7 bases align to TRBD1. V shed 5 bases and J 2 bases; nucleotides not matched to a gene: 5. The germline V gene encodes CDR1 MDHEN and CDR2 SYDVKM. This CDR3 comprises 14 residues. CDR3 region: CASSPTGRQETQYF. CDR3 bases read: TGTGCCAGCAGTCCGACAGGGAGACAAGAGACC.

This clone was seen a few times. The read terminates 3 residues before the CDR3 end, so the remaining end is supplied by the germline J gene. The chain has TRBV18 and TRBJ1-2; 9 nucleotides match TRBD1. Per the germline V gene, CDR1 is KGHSH and CDR2 is LQKENI. The CDR3 is 16 residues long. CDR3 sequence: CASHTGPGQGFYDYTF. The CDR3 DNA, read in part, is TGTGCCAGCCACACCGGCCCGGGACAGGGCTTCTACGAC.

This clone was seen repeatedly, ten times or more. The read terminates 3 residues ahead of where the CDR3 ends, so the germline J gene completes it. J is TRBJ2-3 and V is TRBV6-4; D not certain. V was shortened by 3 bases and J by 0 bases, with 10 bases between the two germline ends. CDR1 is MRHNA and CDR2 is SNTAGT in the germline V gene. This CDR3 contains 15 residues. The CDR3 DNA, read in part, is TGTGCCAGCAGTGAATGGGCAGGAAGCACAGATACG. It translates to CASSEWAGSTDT. The full CDR3 is CASSEWAGSTDTQYF.

This clone was counted a few times. The CDR3 end is not reached by the read, which stops 3 residues before it; the germline J gene fills it in. This chain joins TRBV2 and TRBJ2-7; 7 nucleotides line up with TRBD1. Losses at the gene ends were 7 bases for V and 1 base for J; bases not matched to a gene: 13. The CDR3 length is 16 residues. Germline V lookup: CDR1 SNHLY, CDR2 FYNNEI. CDR3 DNA (partial): TGTGCCAGCAATAGACGTTCGAGACAGGGATCCTACGAG. This codes for CASNRRSRQGSYE. The CDR3 as a whole reads CASNRRSRQGSYEQYF.

This clone was detected many times. The read terminates 3 residues ahead of where the CDR3 ends, so the germline J gene completes it. The chain is built from TRBV20-1 and TRBJ1-5; D might be TRBD1 (6 bases). The CDR3 has 15 residues. Looked up from germline, CDR1 is DFQATT and CDR2 is SNEGSKA (reference sequence). V gave up 5 bases and J gave up 4 bases, with 18 bases separating them. The CDR3 here is CSAEGVNKGNQPQHF. Partial CDR3 DNA: TGCAGTGCTGAGGGGGTGAACAAGGGAAATCAGCCC.

This clone occurred many times. The CDR3 end is not reached by the read, which stops 3 residues before it; the germline J gene fills it in. The chain carries TRBV12-3 or TRBV12-4 and TRBJ1-6, with D maybe TRBD1 (6 bases). V was cut by 6 bases and J by 9 bases, with 12 bases left in between. The CDR3 length is 13 residues. The sequenced CDR3 bases are TGTGCCAGCAGCAGGGGAGTACGTTCACCC. Translating gives CASSRGVRSP. The full CDR3 protein reads CASSRGVRSPLHF.

This clone was seen repeatedly, ten times or more. The read terminates 3 residues ahead of where the CDR3 ends, so the germline J gene completes it. V usage is TRBV27 and J usage is TRBJ2-7, with D tentatively TRBD1 (5 bases). There are 16 residues in the CDR3. V was clipped by 3 bases and J by 0 bases, with 15 bases between them. The germline CDR1 and CDR2 sequences are MNHEY and SMNVEV (reference sequence). The covered CDR3 bases are TGTGCCAGCAGTTTGACCCGACAGACCCTCTCCTACGAG. It specifies CASSLTRQTLSYE. The whole CDR3 protein is CASSLTRQTLSYEQYF.

Many counts were recorded for this clone. The read falls 3 residues short of the CDR3 end, and the missing part is taken from the germline J gene. The chain links TRBV19 to TRBJ2-5; 10 nucleotides match TRBD2. The V and J ends lost 2 bases and 5 bases, in that order; junction bases with no gene match: 2. The CDR3 spans 14 residues. From germline, CDR1 is LNHDA and CDR2 SQIVND (reference sequence). CDR3: CASSITSGAETQYF. The CDR3 DNA, read in part, is TGTGCCAGTAGTATAACTAGCGGGGCGGAGACC.

Many counts were recorded for this clone. The CDR3 goes on 3 residues after the read ends, and that part is filled in from the germline J gene. The J gene is TRBJ2-7, the V gene TRBV20-1; TRBD1 matches at 7 bases. This CDR3 has 15 residues. Germline loops: CDR1 DFQATT, CDR2 SNEGSKA (reference sequence). J was trimmed by 5 bases and V by 6 bases; bases with no gene match: 16. CDR3 bases read: TGCAGTGCAACTCCGAAGGGGTTACAGGGGAACGAG. Protein sequence: CSATPKGLQGNE. The whole CDR3 protein reads CSATPKGLQGNEQYF.

This clone was counted ten times or more. The read comes to an end 3 residues before the CDR3 does, leaving the germline J gene to fill in the end. This chain joins TRBV5-1 and TRBJ1-1; possible D gene TRBD1, 6 bases. Trimming pared 4 bases from V and 1 base from J, leaving 8 bases between. Per germline, CDR1 SGHRS and CDR2 YFSETQ. CDR3 size: 13 residues. Incomplete CDR3 DNA: TGCGCCAGCAGCGAGGGACAGAACACTGAA. Amino acid sequence: CASSEGQNTE. The whole CDR3 sequence is CASSEGQNTEAFF.

This clone showed up many times. The CDR3 spells CASSPGLANGETQYF. The DNA read from the CDR3 is TGTGCCAGCAGCCCGGGACTAGCGAATGGAGAGACC. The chain is built from TRBV7-6 and TRBJ2-5, with 10 bases that match TRBD2. The read finishes 3 residues shy of the CDR3 end, and the germline J gene is used to complete it. The CDR3 has 15 residues. The V gene end was trimmed by 5 bases and the J gene end by 4 bases; junction bases not matched to a gene: 7. Germline V gives CDR1 SGHVS, CDR2 FNYEAQ.

This clone was recorded many times. The read falls 3 residues short of the CDR3 end, and the missing part is taken from the germline J gene. V and J are TRBV19 and TRBJ2-1; 7 positions match TRBD2. This CDR3 comprises 15 residues. Trimming at V came to 7 bases and at J to 7 bases, leaving 13 bases not matched to a gene. CDR1 LNHDA and CDR2 SQIVND come from the germline V gene (reference sequence). The CDR3 region is CASTGGGRAGNEQFF. The sequenced part of the CDR3 DNA is TGTGCCAGTACGGGCGGTGGGAGGGCGGGGAATGAG.

This clone was picked up many times. Read sequence stops 3 residues before the CDR3 end, and the germline J gene provides the missing end. The rearrangement uses TRBV20-1 and TRBJ1-2; D remains unclear. Germline V lookup: CDR1 DFQATT, CDR2 SNEGSKA (reference sequence). The CDR3 contains 13 residues. CDR3 amino acids: CSAPVTVARGYTF. CDR3 DNA, as far as it was read: TGCAGTGCGCCCGTGACGGTCGCGCGGGGC.